A single sample gave rise to the 24 T cell receptor beta chains below, sequenced in a study of OX40 agonist ivuxolimab in advanced cancers. Sequencing used immunoSEQ multiplex PCR; TCRdb keeps in-frame clones, though not all of them. The table records about 68,000 clones, over 80% of them present only once. Sample: CD4+ or CD8+ T cells sorted from blood, taken in a trial of the OX40 agonist ivuxolimab. The receptors come from an adult with an advanced solid tumor such as melanoma, head and neck, liver or kidney cancer.

The chain joins TRBV7-8 to TRBJ1-1, with D tentatively TRBD1 (6 bases). The V end was cut by 5 bases, the J end by 1 base, with 14 bases between. Looked up from germline, CDR1 is SGHVS and CDR2 is FQNEAQ. This CDR3 has 15 residues. The CDR3 DNA follows: TGTGCCAGCAGCCGTACGACAGGACAGAACACTGAAGCTTTCTTT. The encoded protein is CASSRTTGQNTEAFF.

The rearrangement links TRBV19 to TRBJ1-5, with D unclear. The CDR3 consists of 14 residues. Trimming removed 3 bases from V and 5 bases from J, with 11 bases in between. Looked up from germline, CDR1 is LNHDA and CDR2 is SQIVND (reference sequence). CDR3 region: CASSIIKGDQPQHF. The CDR3 coding sequence is TGTGCCAGTAGTATCATCAAGGGCGATCAGCCCCAGCATTTT.

This rearrangement joins TRBV6-5 to TRBJ2-1; D unresolved. Looked up from germline, CDR1 is MNHEY and CDR2 is SVGAGI. CDR3 length equals 11 residues. Trimming left V 6 bases short and J 4 bases short, with 4 bases between. CDR3 sequence: CASRWYNEQFF. CDR3 in DNA: TGTGCCAGCAGGTGGTACAATGAGCAGTTCTTC.

The genes are TRBV28 and TRBJ2-7; D is possibly TRBD1 or TRBD2 (5 bases each). Trimming took off 6 bases at V and 4 bases at J, with 13 bases between the two ends. Germline loops: CDR1 MDHEN, CDR2 SYDVKM. This CDR3 is built from 13 residues. The CDR3 spells CASRPPGRYEQYF. Written as DNA, the CDR3 is TGTGCCAGCAGGCCCCCGGGGCGGTACGAGCAGTACTTC.

V is TRBV28 and J is TRBJ1-1; no reliable D call. The CDR3 contains 13 residues. Looked up from germline, CDR1 is MDHEN and CDR2 is SYDVKM. Trimming took 7 bases from V and 3 from J, leaving 12 bases between them. CDR3 DNA sequence: TGTGCCAGCACCGAGTCACTGCACACTGAAGCTTTCTTT. Translating gives CASTESLHTEAFF.

This sequence joins TRBV7-9 and TRBJ2-5; TRBD2 might be the D (5 bases). Germline-derived CDR1 and CDR2 are SEHNR and FQNEAQ (reference sequence). This CDR3 is built from 12 residues. Trimming removed 5 bases from V and 4 bases from J, with 8 bases in between. CDR3 DNA: TGTGCCAGCAGCCCGGGGAGAGAGACCCAGTACTTC. It yields the protein CASSPGRETQYF.

A single count supports this clone. The V call is TRBV29-1, the J call TRBJ2-4; 8 nucleotides align to TRBD1. V trimming: 4 bases; J trimming: 0 bases; junction bases outside the gene matches: 8. The CDR3 extends over 16 amino acids. Germline V gene lookup returns CDR1 SQVTM and CDR2 ANQGSEA. The CDR3 region is CSVAGQGGIAKNIQYF. CDR3 DNA sequence: TGCAGCGTTGCCGGACAGGGCGGGATAGCCAAAAACATTCAGTACTTC. Combining the CDR3 with reference TRBV29-1 and TRBJ2-4 gives the whole variable domain SAVISQKPSRDICQRGTSLTIQCQVDSQVTMMFWYRQQPGQSLTLIATANQGSEATYESGFVIDKFPISRPNLTFSTLTVSNMSPEDSSIYLCSVAGQGGIAKNIQYFGAGTRLSVL.

DNA for the CDR3: TGTGCCAGCAGCCCCAGAGGAGGGACGCAGACCACTGAAGCTTTCTTT. It translates to CASSPRGGTQTTEAFF. This rearrangement joins TRBV7-6 to TRBJ1-1; a possible D gene is TRBD1 (5 bases). CDR3 length: 16 amino acids. Looked up from germline, CDR1 is SGHVS and CDR2 is FNYEAQ. V dropped 5 bases and J dropped 4 bases, with 20 bases sitting between them.

This clone was observed once. This sequence joins TRBV19 and TRBJ1-4; D call uncertain. Trimming removed 3 bases at V and 11 bases at J, with 19 bases between. The CDR3 sequence is 15 residues long. CDR1 and CDR2 from the germline V gene are LNHDA and SQIVND (reference sequence). The chain's CDR3 is CASSIGLRRSGKLFF. The CDR3 DNA is TGTGCCAGTAGTATCGGACTTAGGAGGTCGGGTAAACTGTTTTTT.

The rearrangement links TRBV2 to TRBJ1-4; D not resolved. The V end was cut by 7 bases, the J end by 7 bases, with 10 bases between. CDR1 is SNHLY, CDR2 FYNNEI, per germline. The CDR3 sequence is 12 residues long. The CDR3 bases are TGTGCCAGCAATCCGGGTGGTGAAAAACTGTTTTTT. This sequence encodes CASNPGGEKLFF.

This sequence joins TRBV9 and TRBJ2-5; D might be TRBD2 (5 bases). Germline CDR1 SGDLS, CDR2 YYNGEE. The length of the CDR3 is 14 residues. Trimming shortened V by 0 bases and J by 3 bases, and 9 bases separated the two germline ends. The CDR3 region has the DNA TGTGCCAGCAGCGTAGAAGCCGGGAAAGAGACCCAGTACTTC. Amino acids: CASSVEAGKETQYF. Complete variable domain (other parts from reference TRBV9 and TRBJ2-5): DSGVTQTPKHLITATGQRVTLRCSPRSGDLSVYWYQQSLDQGLQFLIQYYNGEERAKGNILERFSAQQFPDLHSELNLSSLELGDSALYFCASSVEAGKETQYFGPGTRLLVL.

CDR3 residues: CASRGGGLGTTRYF. CDR3 DNA sequence: TGTGCCAGCAGAGGGGGTGGGTTGGGAACCACCCGGTACTTC. The chain is built from TRBV6-1 and TRBJ2-7; a weak D match, TRBD1 (6 bases). Looked up from germline, CDR1 is MNHNS and CDR2 is SASEGT. The CDR3 runs 14 residues. Trimming took 6 bases from V and 12 from J, leaving 24 bases between them.

V usage is TRBV28 and J usage is TRBJ2-3; D is perhaps TRBD2 (6 bases). Germline V gives CDR1 MDHEN, CDR2 SYDVKM. The CDR3 runs 15 residues. The ends were cut back, 2 bases at V and 4 bases at J, with 13 bases in the middle. CDR3 bases: TGTGCCAGCAGTTTAGCGGGGAGTTTGGCAGATACGCAGTATTTT. This gives the protein CASSLAGSLADTQYF.

This chain connects TRBV28 to TRBJ1-1; D call uncertain. Per the germline V gene, CDR1 is MDHEN and CDR2 is SYDVKM. Deletions cut 3 bases from V and 5 bases from J, with 4 bases between. The CDR3 covers 11 residues. The CDR3, as DNA: TGTGCCAGCAGTTTTGGAACTGAAGCTTTCTTT. Amino acid sequence: CASSFGTEAFF.

The J gene is TRBJ1-5, the V gene TRBV19, with TRBD1 matching 8 bases. The germline V gene encodes CDR1 LNHDA and CDR2 SQIVND (reference sequence). The CDR3 is made up of 15 amino acids. V was clipped by 6 bases and J by 0 bases; unmatched bases: 4. CDR3 protein: CASSAGQASNQPQHF. CDR3 DNA sequence: TGTGCCAGTAGCGCGGGACAGGCTAGCAATCAGCCCCAGCATTTT.

The chain has TRBV6-5 and TRBJ2-4; the D gene is possibly TRBD2 (5 bases). Germline V gene sequence: CDR1 MNHEY, CDR2 SVGAGI. The CDR3 length is 15 residues. V gave up 6 bases and J gave up 3 bases, with 15 bases separating them. The CDR3 here is CASSRSGGDKNIQYF. The CDR3 DNA is TGTGCCAGCAGCCGCTCCGGAGGTGACAAAAACATTCAGTACTTC.

V gene TRBV5-1 combines with J gene TRBJ1-2; unclear D gene. The V and J ends lost 7 bases and 5 bases respectively, with 18 bases between them. The CDR3 length is 14 residues. Germline V gives CDR1 SGHRS, CDR2 YFSETQ. CDR3 in DNA: TGCGCCAGCGGGCGGGCGGCAGAAAGTTATGGCTACACCTTC. Translating gives CASGRAAESYGYTF.

V usage is TRBV14 and J usage is TRBJ2-7, with D possibly matching TRBD1 (6 bases). Germline V gives CDR1 SGHDN, CDR2 FVKESK. Trimming took off 2 bases at V and 12 bases at J, with 17 bases between the two ends. The CDR3 consists of 13 residues. The CDR3 sequence: CASSQLVGSDRYF. DNA of the CDR3: TGTGCCAGCAGCCAACTGGTTGGTTCGGACAGGTACTTC.

The V call is TRBV18, the J call TRBJ1-2; 7 bases agree with TRBD1. The V segment lost 6 bases and the J segment 7 bases; nucleotides outside the gene matches: 5. Germline-derived CDR1 and CDR2 are KGHSH and LQKENI. The CDR3 totals 12 residues. DNA of the CDR3: TGTGCCAGCTCGTATGGGACAGCTGGCTACACCTTC. It codes for CASSYGTAGYTF.

This chain connects TRBV5-1 to TRBJ1-4; weak D call: TRBD1 (5 bases). The CDR3 totals 18 residues. Germline CDR1 is SGHRS and CDR2 is YFSETQ. Trimming stripped 4 bases from V and 0 bases from J, with 19 bases between. CDR3 region: CASSHFGQGASTNEKLFF. Written as DNA, the CDR3 is TGCGCCAGCAGCCATTTCGGGCAGGGTGCTTCAACTAATGAAAAACTGTTTTTT.

V usage is TRBV30 and J usage is TRBJ2-7; no clear D. The CDR3 sequence is 11 residues long. The germline V gene has CDR1 GTSNPN and CDR2 SVGIG (reference sequence). With 4 bases removed from V and 6 bases from J, the gap between germline ends came to 10 bases. The CDR3 DNA reads as TGTGCCTGGAATGGAGTCGGCGAGCAGTACTTC. Its protein is CAWNGVGEQYF.

This rearrangement joins TRBV5-1 to TRBJ2-1; 10 bases map to TRBD1. Unmatched junction bases numbered 6, after V lost 2 bases and J lost 7 bases. Germline CDR1 is SGHRS and CDR2 is YFSETQ. This CDR3 has 15 residues. CDR3 DNA: TGCGCCAGCAGCTTTAGGACAGGGGGAAGGAATGAGCAGTTCTTC. Protein sequence: CASSFRTGGRNEQFF. Full variable domain (missing parts from reference TRBV5-1 and TRBJ2-1): KAGVTQTPRYLIKTRGQQVTLSCSPISGHRSVSWYQQTPGQGLQFLFEYFSETQRNKGNFPGRFSGRQFSNSRSEMNVSTLELGDSALYLCASSFRTGGRNEQFFGPGTRLTVL.

The chain uses TRBV19 and TRBJ2-1, with no clear D. This CDR3 has 15 amino acids. Between the trimmed V and J ends, which lost 10 bases and 9 bases, there was a span of 25 bases. Germline values: CDR1 LNHDA, CDR2 SQIVND (reference sequence). CDR3 amino acids: CATKGYAVEVSEQFF. As DNA, the CDR3 is TGTGCCACCAAGGGTTATGCTGTAGAGGTTAGTGAGCAGTTCTTC.

This sequence joins TRBV29-1 and TRBJ2-7; maybe TRBD2 (5 bases). The CDR3 runs 11 residues. The germline V gene encodes CDR1 SQVTM and CDR2 ANQGSEA. The V end lost 5 bases, the J end lost 3 bases, and 8 bases lay between the germline ends. In nucleotides, the CDR3 is TGCAGCGTTATTACTAGCTACGAGCAGTACTTC. Its protein product is CSVITSYEQYF.